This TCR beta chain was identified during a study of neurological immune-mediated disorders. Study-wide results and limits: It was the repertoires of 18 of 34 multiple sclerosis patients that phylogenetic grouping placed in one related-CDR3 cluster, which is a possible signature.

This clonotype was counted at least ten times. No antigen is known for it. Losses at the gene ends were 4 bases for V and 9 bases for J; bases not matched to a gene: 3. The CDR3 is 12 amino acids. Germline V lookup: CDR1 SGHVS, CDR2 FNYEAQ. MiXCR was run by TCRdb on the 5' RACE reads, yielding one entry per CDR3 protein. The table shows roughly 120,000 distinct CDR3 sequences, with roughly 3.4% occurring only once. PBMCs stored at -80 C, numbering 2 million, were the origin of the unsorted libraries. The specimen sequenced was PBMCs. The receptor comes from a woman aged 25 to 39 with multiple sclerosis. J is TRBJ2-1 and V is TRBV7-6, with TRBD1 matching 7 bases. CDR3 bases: TGTGCCAGCAGCTCCTACAGGGGTGAGCAGTTCTTC. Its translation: CASSSYRGEQFF.